The rows below give T cell receptor beta chains drawn from one sample of a study of cytomegalovirus exposure and HLA in healthy donors. Sequencing was performed with immunoSEQ multiplex PCR; in TCRdb, only in-frame clones are kept and a portion is missing. The sample holds 65,000 to 85,000 clones. The sample was PBMCs. These receptors all stem from a woman in her 30s in good health and CMV-seronegative. CDR3s include the opening cysteine and the closing phenylalanine or tryptophan.

v_call,j_call,cdr3_aa
TRBV5-4,TRBJ2-1,CASSLAQGVDEQFF
TRBV4-2,TRBJ2-5,CASSQGQGAETQYF
TRBV6-5,TRBJ1-5,CASSYPDRSNQPQHF
TRBV9,TRBJ2-7,CASSVEGGRGDHEQYF
TRBV7-9,TRBJ2-7,CASSLTQGTDEQYF
TRBV7-9,TRBJ2-5,CASSPGHRNQETQYF
TRBV5-4,TRBJ2-3,CASGKTSVSTDTQYF
TRBV30,TRBJ1-4,CAWSPTSGKMFF
TRBV5-4,TRBJ1-1,CASSSGFLRDTEAFF
TRBV5-1,TRBJ2-1,CASCSLQGNEQFF
TRBV7-9,TRBJ1-1,CASSGGVSEAFF
TRBV7-8,TRBJ2-7,CASSLTGGEEQYF
TRBV28,TRBJ1-2,CASSSDRAEGYTF
TRBV5-1,TRBJ2-6,CASTLEGTGANVLTF
TRBV19,TRBJ2-7,CASSIAGREDEQYF
TRBV6-5,TRBJ2-7,CASRLAGQASYEQYF
TRBV27,TRBJ2-7,CPRGVYEQYF
TRBV28,TRBJ2-1,CASSLLHGDEQFF
TRBV19,TRBJ1-2,CASSMQGGPHGYTF
TRBV27,TRBJ2-1,CASSPSGTDNEQFF
TRBV5-6,TRBJ1-2,CASSLLTGRYTF
TRBV5-1,TRBJ1-4,CASSLETGAGEKLFF
TRBV30,TRBJ1-6,CACRKTGDHSPLHF
TRBV6-5,TRBJ1-1,CASSYLSEAFF
TRBV27,TRBJ2-5,CASPARQGNRETQYF
TRBV30,TRBJ1-6,CAWKQGYNSPLHF
TRBV7-9,TRBJ2-3,CASSLDRGPTDTQYF
TRBV18,TRBJ1-2,CASSPQGASYGYTF
TRBV14,TRBJ2-1,CASSQYEPRVGSYNEQFF
TRBV4-2,TRBJ2-5,CASSQGAGEGSETQYF
TRBV7-3,TRBJ2-1,CASSSNLAGAKNEQFF
TRBV19,TRBJ2-7,CAAGGRGEQYF
TRBV9,TRBJ2-7,CASSSGAWYEQYF
TRBV5-1,TRBJ2-2,CASSLAGGSNTGELFF
TRBV9,TRBJ2-2,CASRGDHDRLGTGELFF
TRBV5-1,TRBJ2-1,CASSPRDRSPNEQFF
TRBV4-1,TRBJ2-3,CASSQGGLAGGGTDTQYF
TRBV6-5,TRBJ1-5,CASSRTDSNQPQHF
TRBV18,TRBJ2-2,CASSQRGKENTGELFF
TRBV10-3,TRBJ1-1,CAVWVETEAFF
TRBV9,TRBJ1-1,CASSLQGENTEAFF
TRBV6-6,TRBJ1-1,CASSTDRGSEAFF
TRBV28,TRBJ2-7,CASKSRGSYEQYF
TRBV29-1,TRBJ2-3,CSGRTALSTDTQYF
TRBV6-5,TRBJ1-2,CASSYSTGGFGYTF
TRBV4-3,TRBJ2-2,CASSQEGARQGIGTGELFF
TRBV29-1,TRBJ1-2,CSILHDGYTF
TRBV7-6,TRBJ1-1,CASSSSPRGWVMNTEAFF
TRBV19,TRBJ2-7,CASKGTGGREQYF
TRBV7-8,TRBJ2-2,CASSSLAGVGTGELFF
TRBV7-2,TRBJ2-3,CASSSRTSGGTSTDTQYF
TRBV9,TRBJ1-2,CASSAGTGGWRGYTF
TRBV29-1,TRBJ1-2,CSGEGGGAIGYTF
TRBV4-2,TRBJ1-1,CASSPGGTEAFF
TRBV30,TRBJ2-7,CAWRKVGEPEQYF